The T cell receptor beta chain described here comes from a study of CD4+ T cells in melanoma. Comment on this clone: Its specificity is unknown.

The assay was immunoSEQ multiplex PCR, and TCRdb's table has in-frame clones only and misses some. Found here are thousands of clones, around 67% of them singletons; the top ten hold approximately 24%. Study findings and constraints: CD8+ T cell, macrophage and B cell function reportedly correlated with neoantigen-specific CD4+ T cells. Neoantigen-specific CD4+ T cells in melanoma reportedly had diverse differentiation states.

CDR1 is SEHNR, CDR2 FQNEAQ, per germline (reference sequence). V was cut by 7 bases and J by 4 bases, with 7 bases left in between. The CDR3 spans 12 residues. This chain links TRBV7-9 with TRBJ2-2; D is ambiguous. The receptor comes from a human donor with melanoma. The specimen was cells from a culture (not recorded whether cultured in vitro). This chain's CDR3 is CASTWGTGELFF. In DNA, the CDR3 is TGTGCCAGCACCTGGGGCACCGGGGAGCTGTTTTTT.